The next 10 T cell receptor beta chains were all read from a single sample in a study of PD-1 blockade in classical Hodgkin lymphoma. Profiling relied on immunoSEQ multiplex PCR, and the TCRdb table lists in-frame clones only, not all of them. Altogether 15,000 to 20,000 clones are present, approximately 90% being singletons, with the ten largest covering 3% to 5%. As for time point: newly diagnosed, previously untreated cHL patient sample. The sample consisted of peripheral blood mononuclear cells (PBMCs). The receptors shown here come from a human donor with classical Hodgkin lymphoma.

This chain uses TRBV6-5 with TRBJ1-5; D is perhaps TRBD1 (5 bases). The germline V gene encodes CDR1 MNHEY and CDR2 SVGAGI. Trimming removed 2 bases at V and 1 base at J, with 12 bases between. This CDR3 spans 16 amino acids. CDR3 region: CASSYRLGASNQPQHF. The CDR3 nucleotides read TGTGCCAGCAGTTACAGGTTAGGGGCGAGCAATCAGCCCCAGCATTTT.

This clone was observed once. V gene TRBV6-6 combines with J gene TRBJ1-5; no clear D gene. The germline CDR1 and CDR2 sequences are MNHNY and SVGAGI (reference sequence). The CDR3 has 13 amino acids. V shed 2 bases and J shed 3 bases, with 5 bases lying between them. CDR3 loop: CASSYGNNQPQHF. The CDR3 bases are TGTGCCAGCAGTTACGGGAACAATCAGCCCCAGCATTTT.

This rearrangement joins TRBV28 to TRBJ2-7; TRBD2 is a possible D gene (6 bases). Trimming stripped 0 bases from V and 3 bases from J, with 15 bases between. CDR1 and CDR2 from the germline V gene are MDHEN and SYDVKM. This CDR3 has 16 amino acids. The CDR3 is CASSLWGGGRFYEQYF. DNA for the CDR3: TGTGCCAGCAGTTTATGGGGGGGAGGCAGGTTCTACGAGCAGTACTTC.

The rearrangement joins TRBV14 to TRBJ1-1, with D possibly being TRBD1 (6 bases). Deletions cut 4 bases from V and 6 bases from J, with 18 bases between. CDR1 is SGHDN and CDR2 is FVKESK in the germline V gene. There are 15 residues in the CDR3. The CDR3 bases are TGTGCCAGCAGCCTCCAAAGCAGGGGAGGGGCTGAAGCTTTCTTT. It yields the protein CASSLQSRGGAEAFF.

A few counts support this clone. The chain links TRBV10-2 to TRBJ2-3; 10 bases map to TRBD1. The CDR3 spans 15 residues. From germline, CDR1 is WSHSY and CDR2 SAAADI. V lost 11 bases and J lost 7; bases outside the gene matches: 15. CDR3 loop: CASGNRRQGAYTQYF. The DNA of the CDR3 is TGCGCCTCCGGGAACCGGAGACAGGGGGCCTATACGCAGTATTTT.

This sequence joins TRBV5-4 and TRBJ1-2, with D perhaps matching TRBD1 (6 bases). The germline V gene has CDR1 SGHNT and CDR2 YYREEE (reference sequence). CDR3 size: 15 residues. V was pared by 4 bases and J by 4 bases, with 17 bases between. The CDR3 DNA follows: TGTGCCAGCAGCCCGGGCCAGGGGCACGGCTATGGCTACACCTTC. Protein product: CASSPGQGHGYGYTF.

The chain has TRBV5-1 and TRBJ2-1, with D uncertain. CDR3 length: 14 amino acids. The germline gives CDR1 SGHRS, CDR2 YFSETQ. V was shortened by 7 bases and J by 5 bases, with 16 bases between the two germline ends. CDR3: CASFPVRNHNEQFF. The CDR3 region has the DNA TGCGCCAGCTTCCCCGTCAGGAATCACAATGAGCAGTTCTTC.

The V call is TRBV7-9, the J call TRBJ1-1; 9 nucleotides line up with TRBD1. The CDR3 is made up of 13 amino acids. Germline V gene lookup returns CDR1 SEHNR and CDR2 FQNEAQ (reference sequence). J lost 4 bases, V lost 5 bases, and 2 bases had no gene match. The CDR3 protein is CASSEGQGTEAFF. The CDR3 coding sequence is TGTGCCAGCAGCGAGGGACAGGGCACTGAAGCTTTCTTT.

The V and J genes are TRBV10-2 and TRBJ2-1, with D unresolved. The CDR3 has 12 residues. Germline lookup yields CDR1 WSHSY and CDR2 SAAADI. Trimming pared 2 bases from V and 9 bases from J, leaving 8 bases between. The CDR3 bases are TGCGCCAGCAGTGAGGGTTTAGGTGAGCAGTTCTTC. This gives the protein CASSEGLGEQFF.

The gene calls are TRBV18 and TRBJ2-3, with D tentatively TRBD1 or TRBD2 (5 bases each). Trimming shortened V by 3 bases and J by 3 bases, and 13 bases separated the two germline ends. The CDR3 length is 15 residues. Germline CDR1 is KGHSH and CDR2 is LQKENI. Written as DNA, the CDR3 is TGTGCCAGCTCACCCCGCGGGCAGGGAACAGATACGCAGTATTTT. Translation: CASSPRGQGTDTQYF.